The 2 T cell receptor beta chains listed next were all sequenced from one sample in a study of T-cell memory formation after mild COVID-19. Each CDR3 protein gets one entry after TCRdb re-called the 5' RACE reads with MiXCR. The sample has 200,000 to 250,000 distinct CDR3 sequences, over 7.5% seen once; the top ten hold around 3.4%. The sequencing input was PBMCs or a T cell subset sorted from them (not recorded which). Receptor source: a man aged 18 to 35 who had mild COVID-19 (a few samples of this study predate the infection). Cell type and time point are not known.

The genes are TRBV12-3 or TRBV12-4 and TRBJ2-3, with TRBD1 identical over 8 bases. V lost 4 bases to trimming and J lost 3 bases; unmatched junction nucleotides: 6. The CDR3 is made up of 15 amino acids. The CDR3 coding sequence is TGTGCCAGCAGTTCGAACCAGGGGGCAACAGATACGCAGTATTTT. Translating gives CASSSNQGATDTQYF.

This CDR3 is CASSQARGSSYNEQFF. CDR3 sequence (DNA): TGCGCCAGCAGCCAAGCCAGGGGCAGCTCCTACAATGAGCAGTTCTTC. The chain joins TRBV4-3 to TRBJ2-1; tentative D call: TRBD1 (6 bases). V lost 1 base and J lost 0, with 10 bases in between. Germline loops: CDR1 LGHNA, CDR2 YSLEER. The CDR3 has 16 amino acids.